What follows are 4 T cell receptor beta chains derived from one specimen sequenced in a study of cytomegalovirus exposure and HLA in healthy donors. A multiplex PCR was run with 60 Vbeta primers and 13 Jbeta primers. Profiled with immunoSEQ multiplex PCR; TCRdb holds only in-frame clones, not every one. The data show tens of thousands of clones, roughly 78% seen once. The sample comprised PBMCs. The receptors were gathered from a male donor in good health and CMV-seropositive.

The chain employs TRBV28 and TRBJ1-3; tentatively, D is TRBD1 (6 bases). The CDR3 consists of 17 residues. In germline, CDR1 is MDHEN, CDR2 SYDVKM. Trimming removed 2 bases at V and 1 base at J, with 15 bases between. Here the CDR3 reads CASSLGSRGGSGNTIYF. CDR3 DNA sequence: TGTGCCAGCAGTTTAGGTTCCAGGGGAGGGTCTGGAAACACCATATATTTT. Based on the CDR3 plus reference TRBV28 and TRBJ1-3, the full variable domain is DVKVTQSSRYLVKRTGEKVFLECVQDMDHENMFWYRQDPGLGLRLIYFSYDVKMKEKGDIPEGYSVSREKKERFSLILESASTNQTSMYLCASSLGSRGGSGNTIYFGEGSWLTVV.

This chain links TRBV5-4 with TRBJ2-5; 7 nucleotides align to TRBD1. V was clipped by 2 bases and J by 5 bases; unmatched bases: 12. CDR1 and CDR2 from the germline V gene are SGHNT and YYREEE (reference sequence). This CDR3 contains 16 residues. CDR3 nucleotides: TGTGCCAGCAGCTTAGCGACAGGGCGAAGGGACGAGACCCAGTACTTC. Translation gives CASSLATGRRDETQYF. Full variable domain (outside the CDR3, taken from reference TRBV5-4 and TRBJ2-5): ETGVTQSPTHLIKTRGQQVTLRCSSQSGHNTVSWYQQALGQGPQFIFQYYREEENGRGNFPPRFSGLQFPNYSSELNVNALELDDSALYLCASSLATGRRDETQYFGPGTRLLVL.

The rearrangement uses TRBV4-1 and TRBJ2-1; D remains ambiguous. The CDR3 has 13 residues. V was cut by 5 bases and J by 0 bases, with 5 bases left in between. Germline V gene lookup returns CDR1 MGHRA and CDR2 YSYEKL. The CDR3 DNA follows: TGCGCCAGCAGCTCCCGCTCCTACAATGAGCAGTTCTTC. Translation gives CASSSRSYNEQFF.

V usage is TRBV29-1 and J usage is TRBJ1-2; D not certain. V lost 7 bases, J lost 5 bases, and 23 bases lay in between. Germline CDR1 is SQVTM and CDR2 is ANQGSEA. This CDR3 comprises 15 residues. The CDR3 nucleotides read TGCAGCGCTACGCCATTCATCCGGGAAAAATATGGCTACACCTTC. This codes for CSATPFIREKYGYTF.